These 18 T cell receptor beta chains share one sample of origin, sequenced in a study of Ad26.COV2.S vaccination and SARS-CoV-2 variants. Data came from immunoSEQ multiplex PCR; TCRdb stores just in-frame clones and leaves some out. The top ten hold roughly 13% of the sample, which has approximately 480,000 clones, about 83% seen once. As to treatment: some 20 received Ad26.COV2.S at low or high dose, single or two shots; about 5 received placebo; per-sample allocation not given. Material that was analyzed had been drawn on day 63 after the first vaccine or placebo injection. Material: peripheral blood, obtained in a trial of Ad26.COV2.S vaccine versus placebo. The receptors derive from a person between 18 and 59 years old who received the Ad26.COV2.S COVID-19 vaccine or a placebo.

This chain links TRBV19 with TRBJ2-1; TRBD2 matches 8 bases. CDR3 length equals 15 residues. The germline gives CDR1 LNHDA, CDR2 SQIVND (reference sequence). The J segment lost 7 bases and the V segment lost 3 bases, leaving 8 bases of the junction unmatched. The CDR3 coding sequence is TGTGCCAGTAGTATTACCGGGACTAGGGGAAATGAGCAGTTCTTC. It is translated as CASSITGTRGNEQFF.

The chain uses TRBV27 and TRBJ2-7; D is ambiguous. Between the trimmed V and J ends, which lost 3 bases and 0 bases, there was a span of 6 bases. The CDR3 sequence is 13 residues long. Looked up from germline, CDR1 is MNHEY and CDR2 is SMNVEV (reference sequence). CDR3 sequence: CASSFRSSYEQYF. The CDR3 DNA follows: TGTGCCAGCAGTTTTAGGAGCTCCTACGAGCAGTACTTC.

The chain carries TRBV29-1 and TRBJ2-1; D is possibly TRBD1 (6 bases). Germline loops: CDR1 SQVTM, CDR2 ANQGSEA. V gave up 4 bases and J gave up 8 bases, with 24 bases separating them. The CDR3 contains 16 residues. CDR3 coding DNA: TGCAGCGTTGGATCTTGGTCTGGGGACAAAAAGGATGAGCAGTTCTTC. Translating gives CSVGSWSGDKKDEQFF.

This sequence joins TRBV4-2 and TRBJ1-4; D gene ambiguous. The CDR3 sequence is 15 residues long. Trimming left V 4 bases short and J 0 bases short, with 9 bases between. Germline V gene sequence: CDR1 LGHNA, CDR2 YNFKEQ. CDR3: CASSLWTSTNEKLFF. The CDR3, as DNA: TGTGCCAGCAGCCTCTGGACCTCAACTAATGAAAAACTGTTTTTT.

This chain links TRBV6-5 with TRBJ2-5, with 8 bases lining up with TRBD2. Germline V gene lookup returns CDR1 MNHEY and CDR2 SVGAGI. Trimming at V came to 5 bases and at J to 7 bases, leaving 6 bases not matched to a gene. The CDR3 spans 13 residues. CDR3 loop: CASSSGGQRTQYF. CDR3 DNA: TGTGCCAGCAGTAGCGGGGGCCAACGGACCCAGTACTTC.

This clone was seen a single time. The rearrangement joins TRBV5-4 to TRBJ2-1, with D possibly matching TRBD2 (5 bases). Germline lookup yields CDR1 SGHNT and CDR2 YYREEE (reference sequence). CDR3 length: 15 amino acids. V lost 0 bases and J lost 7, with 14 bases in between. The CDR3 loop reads CASSLAGRGSNEQFF. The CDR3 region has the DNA TGTGCCAGCAGCTTGGCGGGCCGAGGGAGTAATGAGCAGTTCTTC.

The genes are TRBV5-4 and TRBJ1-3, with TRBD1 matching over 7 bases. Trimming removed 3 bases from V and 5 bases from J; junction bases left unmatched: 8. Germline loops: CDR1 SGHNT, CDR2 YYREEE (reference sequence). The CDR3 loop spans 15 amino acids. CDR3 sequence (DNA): TGTGCCAGCAGCTCTGGGACAGACAAGAGAAACACCATATATTTT. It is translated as CASSSGTDKRNTIYF.

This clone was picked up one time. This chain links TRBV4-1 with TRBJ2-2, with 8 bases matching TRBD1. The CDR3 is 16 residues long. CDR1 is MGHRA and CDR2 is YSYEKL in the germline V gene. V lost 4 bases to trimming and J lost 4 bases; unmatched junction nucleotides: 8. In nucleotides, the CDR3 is TGCGCCAGCAGCCTGCCGACAGGGGCGTTCACCGGGGAGCTGTTTTTT. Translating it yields CASSLPTGAFTGELFF.

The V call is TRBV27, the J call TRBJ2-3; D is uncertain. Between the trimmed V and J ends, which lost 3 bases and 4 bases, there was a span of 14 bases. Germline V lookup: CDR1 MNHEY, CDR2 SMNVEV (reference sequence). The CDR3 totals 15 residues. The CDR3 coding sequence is TGTGCCAGCAGTTTGCGATTCATATTTCCAGATACGCAGTATTTT. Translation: CASSLRFIFPDTQYF.

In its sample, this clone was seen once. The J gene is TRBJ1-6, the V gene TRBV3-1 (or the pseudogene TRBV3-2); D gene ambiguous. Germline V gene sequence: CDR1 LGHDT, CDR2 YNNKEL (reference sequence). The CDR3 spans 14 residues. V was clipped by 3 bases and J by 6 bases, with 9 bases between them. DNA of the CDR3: TGTGCCAGCAGCCATGCCAACCCTAATTCACCCCTCCACTTT. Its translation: CASSHANPNSPLHF.

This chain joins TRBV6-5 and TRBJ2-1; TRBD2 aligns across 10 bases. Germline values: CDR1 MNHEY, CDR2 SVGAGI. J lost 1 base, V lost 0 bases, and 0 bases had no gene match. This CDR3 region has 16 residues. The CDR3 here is CASSYSAGGSYNEQFF. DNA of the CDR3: TGTGCCAGCAGTTACTCAGCGGGAGGGTCCTACAATGAGCAGTTCTTC.

Here the CDR3 DNA reads TGTGCCAGCTCATTTGACGACAGCTTCCTCACCGGGGAGCTGTTTTTT. Its translation is CASSFDDSFLTGELFF. V is TRBV18 and J is TRBJ2-2, with D perhaps matching TRBD1 (5 bases). Germline CDR1 KGHSH, CDR2 LQKENI. The CDR3 length is 16 residues. Trimming removed 5 bases at V and 4 bases at J, with 17 bases between.

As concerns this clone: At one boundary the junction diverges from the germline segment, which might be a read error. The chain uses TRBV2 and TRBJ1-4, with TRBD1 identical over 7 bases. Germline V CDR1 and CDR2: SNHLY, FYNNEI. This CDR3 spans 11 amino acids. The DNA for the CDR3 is TGTGCCAGCAGTGTCGAAGGGACAGAAGAATTT. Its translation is CASSVEGTEEF.

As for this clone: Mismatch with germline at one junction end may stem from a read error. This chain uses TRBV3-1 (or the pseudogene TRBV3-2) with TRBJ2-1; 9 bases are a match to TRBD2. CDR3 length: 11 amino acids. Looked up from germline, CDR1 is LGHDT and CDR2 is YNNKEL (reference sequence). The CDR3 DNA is TGTGCCAGCAGTTCTAGCGGGGCCTGCGTCTTC. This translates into CASSSSGACVF.

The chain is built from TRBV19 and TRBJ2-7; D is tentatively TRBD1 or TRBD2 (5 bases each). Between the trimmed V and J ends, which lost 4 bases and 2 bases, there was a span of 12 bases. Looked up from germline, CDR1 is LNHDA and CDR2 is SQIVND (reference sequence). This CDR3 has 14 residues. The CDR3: CASSNRDPTYEQYF. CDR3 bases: TGTGCCAGTAGTAACCGGGACCCAACCTACGAGCAGTACTTC.

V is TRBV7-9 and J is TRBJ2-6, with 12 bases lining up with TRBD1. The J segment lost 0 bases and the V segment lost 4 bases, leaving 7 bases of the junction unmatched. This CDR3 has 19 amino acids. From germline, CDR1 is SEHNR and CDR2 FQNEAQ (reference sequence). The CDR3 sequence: CASSWGTGGGISGANVLTF. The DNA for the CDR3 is TGTGCCAGCAGCTGGGGGACAGGGGGCGGAATCTCTGGGGCCAACGTCCTGACTTTC.

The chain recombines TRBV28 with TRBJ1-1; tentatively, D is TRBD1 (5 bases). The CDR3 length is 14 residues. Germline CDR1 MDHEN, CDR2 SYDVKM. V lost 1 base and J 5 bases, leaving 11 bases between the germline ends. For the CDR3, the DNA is TGTGCCAGCAGTTTATTTGGGGGGAAGACTGAAGCTTTCTTT. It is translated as CASSLFGGKTEAFF.

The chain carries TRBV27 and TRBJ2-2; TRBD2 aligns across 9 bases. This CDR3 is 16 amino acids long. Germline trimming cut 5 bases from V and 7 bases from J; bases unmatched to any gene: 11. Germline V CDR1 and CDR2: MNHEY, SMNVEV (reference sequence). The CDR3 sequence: CASSLTRGLASGELFF. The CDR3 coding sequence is TGTGCCAGCAGTCTAACCCGGGGACTAGCCAGCGGGGAGCTGTTTTTT.